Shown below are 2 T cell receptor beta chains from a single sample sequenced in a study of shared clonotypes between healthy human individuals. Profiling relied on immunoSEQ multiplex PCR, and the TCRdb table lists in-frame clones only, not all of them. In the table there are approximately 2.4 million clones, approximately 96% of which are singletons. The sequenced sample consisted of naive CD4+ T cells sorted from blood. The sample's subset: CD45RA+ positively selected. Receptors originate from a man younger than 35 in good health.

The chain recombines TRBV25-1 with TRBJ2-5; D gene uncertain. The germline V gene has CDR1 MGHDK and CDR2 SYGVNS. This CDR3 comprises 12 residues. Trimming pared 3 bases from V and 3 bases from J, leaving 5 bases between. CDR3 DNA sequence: TGTGCCAGCAGTGAGGGCGAAGAGACCCAGTACTTC. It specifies CASSEGEETQYF.

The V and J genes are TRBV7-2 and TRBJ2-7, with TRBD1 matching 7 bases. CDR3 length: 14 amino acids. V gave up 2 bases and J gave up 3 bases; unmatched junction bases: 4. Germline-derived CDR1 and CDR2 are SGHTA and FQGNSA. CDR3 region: CASSLRDRYYEQYF. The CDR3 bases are TGTGCCAGCAGCTTACGGGACAGATACTACGAGCAGTACTTC.